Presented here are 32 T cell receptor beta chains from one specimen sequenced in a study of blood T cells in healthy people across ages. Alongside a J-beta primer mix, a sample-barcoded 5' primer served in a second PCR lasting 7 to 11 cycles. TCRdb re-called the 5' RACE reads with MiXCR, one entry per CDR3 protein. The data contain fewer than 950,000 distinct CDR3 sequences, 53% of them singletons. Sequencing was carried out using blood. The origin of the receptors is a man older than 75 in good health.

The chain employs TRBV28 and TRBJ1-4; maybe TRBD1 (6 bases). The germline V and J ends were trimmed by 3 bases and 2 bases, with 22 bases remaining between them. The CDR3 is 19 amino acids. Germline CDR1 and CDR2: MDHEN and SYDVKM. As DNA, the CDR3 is TGTGCCAGCAGTTTTAAATACGGGGGCCCGGCGGGGACTAATGAAAAACTGTTTTTT. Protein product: CASSFKYGGPAGTNEKLFF.

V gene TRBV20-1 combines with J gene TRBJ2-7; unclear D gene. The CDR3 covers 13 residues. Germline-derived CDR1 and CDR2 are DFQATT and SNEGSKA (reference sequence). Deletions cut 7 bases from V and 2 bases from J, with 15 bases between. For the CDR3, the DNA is TGCAGTGGTACCTGGAGAAGCCCCTACGAGCAGTACTTC. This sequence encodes CSGTWRSPYEQYF.

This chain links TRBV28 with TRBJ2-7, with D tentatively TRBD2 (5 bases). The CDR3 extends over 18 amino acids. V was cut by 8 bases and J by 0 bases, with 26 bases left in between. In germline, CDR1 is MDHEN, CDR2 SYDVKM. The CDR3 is CASQRLWSGVGVSYEQYF. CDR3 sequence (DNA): TGTGCCAGCCAAAGATTGTGGAGCGGAGTCGGGGTCTCCTACGAGCAGTACTTC.

The CDR3 region is CASSPVWGRTNEQFF. Written as DNA, the CDR3 is TGTGCCAGCAGCCCAGTATGGGGGAGGACGAATGAGCAGTTCTTC. This chain joins TRBV7-2 and TRBJ2-1; possibly TRBD2 for D (6 bases). V was clipped by 5 bases and J by 7 bases, with 18 bases between them. The CDR3 runs to 15 residues. Per the germline V gene, CDR1 is SGHTA and CDR2 is FQGNSA. Full variable domain (remainder filled in from reference TRBV7-2 and TRBJ2-1): GAGVSQSPSNKVTEKGKDVELRCDPISGHTALYWYRQSLGQGLEFLIYFQGNSAPDKSGLPSDRFSAERTGGSVSTLTIQRTQQEDSAVYLCASSPVWGRTNEQFFGPGTRLTVL.

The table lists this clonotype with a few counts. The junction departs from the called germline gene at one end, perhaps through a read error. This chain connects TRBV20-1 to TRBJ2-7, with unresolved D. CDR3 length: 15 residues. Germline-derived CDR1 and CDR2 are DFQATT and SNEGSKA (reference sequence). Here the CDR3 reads CSARVWAVKSYEQYF. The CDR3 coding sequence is TGCAGTGCCAGAGTTTGGGCCGTCAAATCCTACGAGCAGTACTTC.

CDR3 protein: CASSYSEQNEQFF. CDR3 DNA sequence: TGTGCCAGCAGTTACTCGGAGCAGAATGAGCAGTTCTTC. The chain carries TRBV6-2 or TRBV6-3 and TRBJ2-1; D gene ambiguous. The CDR3 contains 13 residues. V lost 0 bases to trimming and J lost 7 bases, with 7 bases between them. CDR1 and CDR2 from the germline V gene are MNHEY and SVGEGT.

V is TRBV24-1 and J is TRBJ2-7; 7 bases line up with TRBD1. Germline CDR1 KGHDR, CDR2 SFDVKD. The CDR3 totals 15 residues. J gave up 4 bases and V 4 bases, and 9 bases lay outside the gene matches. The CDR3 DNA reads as TGTGCCACCAGTGACCCCAGACAGGGATATTACGAGCAGTACTTC. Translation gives CATSDPRQGYYEQYF.

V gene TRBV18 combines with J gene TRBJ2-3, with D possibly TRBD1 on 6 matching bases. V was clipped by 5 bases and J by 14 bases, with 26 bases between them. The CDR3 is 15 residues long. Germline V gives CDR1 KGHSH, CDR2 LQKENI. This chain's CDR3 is CASSRRTDKHRYVYF. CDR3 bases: TGTGCCAGCTCAAGAAGGACAGATAAGCACAGATACGTGTATTTT.

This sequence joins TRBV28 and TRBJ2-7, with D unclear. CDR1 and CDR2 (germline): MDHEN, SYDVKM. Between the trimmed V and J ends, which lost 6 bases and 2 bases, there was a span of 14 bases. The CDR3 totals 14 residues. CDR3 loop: CASRREHVAYEQYF. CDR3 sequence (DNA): TGTGCCAGCAGGCGCGAGCACGTCGCCTACGAGCAGTACTTC.

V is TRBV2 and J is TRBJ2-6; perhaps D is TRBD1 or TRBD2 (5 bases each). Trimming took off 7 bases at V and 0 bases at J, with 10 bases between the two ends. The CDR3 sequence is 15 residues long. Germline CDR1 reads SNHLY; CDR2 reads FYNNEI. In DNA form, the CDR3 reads TGTGCCAGCAAGGGACGGCTCTCTGGGGCCAACGTCCTGACTTTC. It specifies CASKGRLSGANVLTF.

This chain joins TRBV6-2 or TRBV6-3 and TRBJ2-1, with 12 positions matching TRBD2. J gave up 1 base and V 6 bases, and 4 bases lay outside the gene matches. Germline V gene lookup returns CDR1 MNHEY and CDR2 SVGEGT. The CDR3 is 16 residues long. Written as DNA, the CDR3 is TGTGCCAGCAGCCCGCTAGCGGGAGGGTCCTACAATGAGCAGTTCTTC. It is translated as CASSPLAGGSYNEQFF.

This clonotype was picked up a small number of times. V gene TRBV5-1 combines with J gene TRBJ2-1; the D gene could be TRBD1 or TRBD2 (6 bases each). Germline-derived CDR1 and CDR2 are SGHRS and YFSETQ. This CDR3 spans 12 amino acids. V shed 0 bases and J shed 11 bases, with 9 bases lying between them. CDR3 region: CASSLEGGKQFF. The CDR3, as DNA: TGCGCCAGCAGCTTGGAAGGGGGGAAGCAGTTCTTC.

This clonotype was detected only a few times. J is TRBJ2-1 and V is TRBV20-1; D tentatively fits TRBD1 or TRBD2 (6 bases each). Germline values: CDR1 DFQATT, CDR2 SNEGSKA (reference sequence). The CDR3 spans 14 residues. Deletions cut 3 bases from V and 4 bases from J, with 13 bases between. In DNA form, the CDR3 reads TGCAGTGCTAGCTCGGGGGCCCTATACAATGAGCAGTTCTTC. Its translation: CSASSGALYNEQFF.

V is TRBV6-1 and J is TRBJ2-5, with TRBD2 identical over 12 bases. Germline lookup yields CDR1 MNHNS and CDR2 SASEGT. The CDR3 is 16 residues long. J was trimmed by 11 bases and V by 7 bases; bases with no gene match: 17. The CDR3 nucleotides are TGTGCCAGCAAGGGACTAGCGGGTAACTCCTACAATGAGCAGTACTTC. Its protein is CASKGLAGNSYNEQYF.

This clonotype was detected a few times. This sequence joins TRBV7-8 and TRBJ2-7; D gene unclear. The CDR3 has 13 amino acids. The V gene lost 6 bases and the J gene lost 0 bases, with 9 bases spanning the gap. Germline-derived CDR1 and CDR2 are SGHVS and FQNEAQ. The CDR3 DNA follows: TGTGCCAGCAGGGGCTTCGACTCCTACGAGCAGTACTTC. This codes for CASRGFDSYEQYF.

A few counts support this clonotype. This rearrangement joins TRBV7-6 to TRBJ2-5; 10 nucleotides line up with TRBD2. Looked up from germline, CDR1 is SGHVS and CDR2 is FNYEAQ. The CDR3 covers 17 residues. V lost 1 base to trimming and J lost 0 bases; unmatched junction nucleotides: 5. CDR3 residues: CASSLGPSGSYQETQYF. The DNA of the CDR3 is TGTGCCAGCAGCTTAGGTCCTAGCGGGAGTTACCAAGAGACCCAGTACTTC.

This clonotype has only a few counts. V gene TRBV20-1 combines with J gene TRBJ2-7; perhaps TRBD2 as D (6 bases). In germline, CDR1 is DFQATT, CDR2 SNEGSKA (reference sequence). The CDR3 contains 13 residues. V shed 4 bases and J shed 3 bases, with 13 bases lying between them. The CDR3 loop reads CSAIPGLVYEQYF. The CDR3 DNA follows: TGCAGTGCTATACCGGGACTTGTCTACGAGCAGTACTTC.

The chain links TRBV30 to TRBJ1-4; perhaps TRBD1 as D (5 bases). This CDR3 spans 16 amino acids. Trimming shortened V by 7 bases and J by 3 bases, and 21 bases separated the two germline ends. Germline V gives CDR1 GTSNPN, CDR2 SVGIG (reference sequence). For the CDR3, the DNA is TGTGCCTCGGCGGGGGAGACCGGGGGGGCTAATGAAAAACTGTTTTTT. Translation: CASAGETGGANEKLFF.

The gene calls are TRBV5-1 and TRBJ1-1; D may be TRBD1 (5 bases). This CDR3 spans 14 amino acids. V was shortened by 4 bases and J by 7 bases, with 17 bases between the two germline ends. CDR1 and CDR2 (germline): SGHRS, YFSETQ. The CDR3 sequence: CASSTQGSLGEAFF. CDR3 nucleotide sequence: TGCGCCAGCAGCACTCAGGGCTCCCTCGGTGAAGCTTTCTTT. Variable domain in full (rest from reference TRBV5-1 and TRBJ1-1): KAGVTQTPRYLIKTRGQQVTLSCSPISGHRSVSWYQQTPGQGLQFLFEYFSETQRNKGNFPGRFSGRQFSNSRSEMNVSTLELGDSALYLCASSTQGSLGEAFFGQGTRLTVV.

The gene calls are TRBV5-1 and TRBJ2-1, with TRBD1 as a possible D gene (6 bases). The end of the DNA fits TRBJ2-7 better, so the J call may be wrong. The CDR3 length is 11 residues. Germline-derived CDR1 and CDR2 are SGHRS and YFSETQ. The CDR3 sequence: CASAQGIEQYF. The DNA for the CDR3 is TGCGCCAGCGCCCAGGGGATTGAGCAGTACTTC.

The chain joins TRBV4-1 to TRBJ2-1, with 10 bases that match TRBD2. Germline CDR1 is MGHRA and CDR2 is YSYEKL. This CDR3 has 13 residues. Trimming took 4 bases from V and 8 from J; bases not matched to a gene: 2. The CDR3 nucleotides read TGCGCCAGCAGCCGGACTAGCGGTGATGAGCAGTTCTTC. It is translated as CASSRTSGDEQFF.

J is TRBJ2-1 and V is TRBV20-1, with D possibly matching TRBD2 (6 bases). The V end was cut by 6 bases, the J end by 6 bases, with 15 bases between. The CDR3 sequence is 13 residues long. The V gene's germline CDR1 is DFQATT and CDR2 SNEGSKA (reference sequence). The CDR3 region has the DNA TGCAGTGCGGTCCGGGACTGGGGCAATGAGCAGTTCTTC. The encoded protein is CSAVRDWGNEQFF.

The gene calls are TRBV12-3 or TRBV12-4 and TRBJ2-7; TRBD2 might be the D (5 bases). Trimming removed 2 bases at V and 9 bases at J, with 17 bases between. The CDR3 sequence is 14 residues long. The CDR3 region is CASSLKGAITRQYF. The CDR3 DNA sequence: TGTGCCAGCAGTTTAAAGGGAGCAATTACGAGGCAGTACTTC.

The CDR3 loop reads CASSQREGPYNEQYF. The CDR3 DNA reads as TGTGCCAGCAGCCAGCGGGAGGGCCCCTACAATGAGCAGTACTTC. V gene TRBV9 combines with J gene TRBJ2-1, with 10 bases matching TRBD2. The J call could be wrong; TRBJ2-7 is a better fit for the DNA end. The CDR3 has 15 amino acids. CDR1 and CDR2 (germline): SGDLS, YYNGEE.

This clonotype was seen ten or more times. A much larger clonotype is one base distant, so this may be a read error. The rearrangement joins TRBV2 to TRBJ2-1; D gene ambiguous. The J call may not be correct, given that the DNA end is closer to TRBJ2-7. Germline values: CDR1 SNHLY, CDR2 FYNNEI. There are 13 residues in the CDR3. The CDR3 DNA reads TGTGCCAGCAGTGGTAGCTCCTACAATGAGCAGTACTTC. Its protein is CASSGSSYNEQYF.

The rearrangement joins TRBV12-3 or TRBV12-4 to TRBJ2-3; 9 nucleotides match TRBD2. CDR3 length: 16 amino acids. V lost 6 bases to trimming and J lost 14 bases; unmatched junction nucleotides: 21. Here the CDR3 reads CASSPRLAAMDRDAYF. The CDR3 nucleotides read TGTGCCAGCAGCCCTCGACTAGCGGCAATGGACAGAGACGCGTATTTT.

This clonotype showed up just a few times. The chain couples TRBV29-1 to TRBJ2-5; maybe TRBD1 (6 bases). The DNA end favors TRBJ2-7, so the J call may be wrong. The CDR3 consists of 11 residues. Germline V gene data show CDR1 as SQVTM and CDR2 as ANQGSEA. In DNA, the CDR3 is TGCAGCGCAGGGGCGGAACACGAGCAGTACTTC. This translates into CSAGAEHEQYF.

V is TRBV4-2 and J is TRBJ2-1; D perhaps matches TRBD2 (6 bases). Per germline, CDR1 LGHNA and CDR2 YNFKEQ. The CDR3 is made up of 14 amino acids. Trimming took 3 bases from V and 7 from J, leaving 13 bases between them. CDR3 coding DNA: TGTGCCAGCAGCCAGTCCGGGGGAGAGAATGAGCAGTTCTTC. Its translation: CASSQSGGENEQFF.

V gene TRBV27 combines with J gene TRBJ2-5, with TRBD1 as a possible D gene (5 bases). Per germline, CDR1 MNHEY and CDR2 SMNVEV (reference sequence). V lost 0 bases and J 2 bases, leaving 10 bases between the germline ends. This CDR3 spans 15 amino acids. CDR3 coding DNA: TGTGCCAGCAGTTTATCGGGGCAGGGACAAGAGACCCAGTACTTC. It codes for CASSLSGQGQETQYF.

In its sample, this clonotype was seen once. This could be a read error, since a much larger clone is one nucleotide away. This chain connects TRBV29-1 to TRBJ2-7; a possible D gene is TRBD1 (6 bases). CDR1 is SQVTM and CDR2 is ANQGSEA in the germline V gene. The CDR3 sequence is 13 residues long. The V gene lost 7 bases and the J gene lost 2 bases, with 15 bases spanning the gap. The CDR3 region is CSATTGSPYEQYF. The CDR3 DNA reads TGCAGCGCTACTACAGGGAGCCCCTACGAGCAGTACTTC.

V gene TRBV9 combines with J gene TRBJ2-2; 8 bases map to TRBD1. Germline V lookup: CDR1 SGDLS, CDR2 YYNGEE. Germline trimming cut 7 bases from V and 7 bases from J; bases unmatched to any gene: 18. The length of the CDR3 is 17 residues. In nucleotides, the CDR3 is TGTGCCAGCGGGGACAGGTCGACCACCAGCGTAATCGGGGAGCTGTTTTTT. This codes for CASGDRSTTSVIGELFF.

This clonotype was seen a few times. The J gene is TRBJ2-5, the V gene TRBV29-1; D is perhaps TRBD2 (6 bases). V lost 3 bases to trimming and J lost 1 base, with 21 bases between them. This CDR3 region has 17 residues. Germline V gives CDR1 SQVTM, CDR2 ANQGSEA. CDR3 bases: TGCAGCGTTGATGTCTGGAGAACGGGGGTTATCCAAGAGACCCAGTACTTC. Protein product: CSVDVWRTGVIQETQYF.